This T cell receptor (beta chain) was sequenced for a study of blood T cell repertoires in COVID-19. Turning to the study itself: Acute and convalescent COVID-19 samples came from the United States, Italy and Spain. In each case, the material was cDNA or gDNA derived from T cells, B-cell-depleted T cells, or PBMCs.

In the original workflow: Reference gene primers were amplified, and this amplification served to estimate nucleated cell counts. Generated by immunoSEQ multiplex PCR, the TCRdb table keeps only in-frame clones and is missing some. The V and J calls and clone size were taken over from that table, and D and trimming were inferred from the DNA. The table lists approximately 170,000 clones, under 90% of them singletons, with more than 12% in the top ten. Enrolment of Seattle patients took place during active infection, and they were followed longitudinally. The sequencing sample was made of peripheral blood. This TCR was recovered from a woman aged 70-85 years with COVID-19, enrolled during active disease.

This CDR3 is CASSLGRGSRGDTKNIQYF. The CDR3 bases are TGTGCCAGCAGCTTAGGTCGGGGAAGTCGGGGAGATACCAAAAACATTCAGTACTTC. The chain uses TRBV7-6 and TRBJ2-4; possibly TRBD2 for D (5 bases). Per the germline V gene, CDR1 is SGHVS and CDR2 is FNYEAQ. V gave up 1 base and J gave up 2 bases, with 21 bases separating them. The CDR3 runs 19 residues.